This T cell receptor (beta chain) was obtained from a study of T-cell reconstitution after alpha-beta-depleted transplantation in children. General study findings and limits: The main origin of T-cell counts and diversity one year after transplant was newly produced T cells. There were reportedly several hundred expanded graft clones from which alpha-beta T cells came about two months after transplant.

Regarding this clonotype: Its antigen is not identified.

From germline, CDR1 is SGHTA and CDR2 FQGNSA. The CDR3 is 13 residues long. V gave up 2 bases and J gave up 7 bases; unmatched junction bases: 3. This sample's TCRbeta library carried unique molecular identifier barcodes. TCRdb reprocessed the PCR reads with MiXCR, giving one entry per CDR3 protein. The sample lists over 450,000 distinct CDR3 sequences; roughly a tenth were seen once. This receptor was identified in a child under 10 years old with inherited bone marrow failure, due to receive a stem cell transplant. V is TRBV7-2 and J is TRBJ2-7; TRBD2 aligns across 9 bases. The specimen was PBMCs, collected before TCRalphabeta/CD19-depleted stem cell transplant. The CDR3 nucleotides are TGTGCCAGCAGCTTAACTAGCGGGCTGGAGCAGTACTTC. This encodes CASSLTSGLEQYF.